These 3 T cell receptor beta chains originate from one sample sequenced in a study of control samples from healthy donors and cancer patients. Some clones are missing from TCRdb's copy, which holds only in-frame ones; the method was immunoSEQ multiplex PCR. The sample consists of about 59,000 clones, more than 85% of them appearing once. Sequenced material: PBMCs. The source is a man aged 40-49 years with colorectal cancer.

The chain links TRBV30 to TRBJ1-1; 7 nucleotides line up with TRBD1. Germline trimming cut 0 bases from V and 1 base from J; bases unmatched to any gene: 14. This CDR3 is built from 18 residues. Germline CDR1 GTSNPN, CDR2 SVGIG (reference sequence). The CDR3 region has the DNA TGTGCCTGGAGTGTTCCGGACAGGATCCTTGTGGCGAACACTGAAGCTTTCTTT. Translating gives CAWSVPDRILVANTEAFF.

The CDR3 sequence: CASSEGQGARGYTF. For the CDR3, the DNA is TGTGCCAGCAGTGAAGGACAGGGGGCCAGAGGCTACACCTTC. The V gene is TRBV2, the J gene TRBJ1-2; 10 bases agree with TRBD1. Germline CDR1 is SNHLY and CDR2 is FYNNEI. The ends lost 1 base at V and 8 bases at J; junction bases unmatched: 4. The CDR3 extends over 14 amino acids.

The chain employs TRBV7-8 and TRBJ2-5; 9 nucleotides agree with TRBD1. Germline CDR1 is SGHVS and CDR2 is FQNEAQ. The CDR3 runs 16 residues. The V and J ends lost 7 bases and 2 bases, in that order; junction bases with no gene match: 11. CDR3 region: CASMPGRQGGQETQYF. CDR3 sequence (DNA): TGTGCCAGCATGCCTGGCCGACAGGGGGGGCAAGAGACCCAGTACTTC.